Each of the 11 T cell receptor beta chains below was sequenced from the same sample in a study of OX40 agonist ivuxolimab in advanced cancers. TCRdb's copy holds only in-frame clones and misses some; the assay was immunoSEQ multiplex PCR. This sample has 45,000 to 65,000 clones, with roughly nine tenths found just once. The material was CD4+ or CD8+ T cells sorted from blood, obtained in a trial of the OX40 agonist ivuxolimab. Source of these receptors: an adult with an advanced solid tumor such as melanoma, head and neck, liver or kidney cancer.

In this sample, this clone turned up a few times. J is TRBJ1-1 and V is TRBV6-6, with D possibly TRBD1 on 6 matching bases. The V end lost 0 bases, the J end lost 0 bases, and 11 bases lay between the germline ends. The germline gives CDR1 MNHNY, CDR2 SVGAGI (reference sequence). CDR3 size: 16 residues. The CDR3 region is CASSYSTQGLNTEAFF. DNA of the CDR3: TGTGCCAGCAGTTACTCAACACAGGGATTGAACACTGAAGCTTTCTTT.

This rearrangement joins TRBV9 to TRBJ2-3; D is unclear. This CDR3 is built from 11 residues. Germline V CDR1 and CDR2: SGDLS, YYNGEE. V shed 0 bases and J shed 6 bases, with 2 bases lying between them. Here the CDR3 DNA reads TGTGCCAGCAGCGTAGGGGATACGCAGTATTTT. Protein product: CASSVGDTQYF.

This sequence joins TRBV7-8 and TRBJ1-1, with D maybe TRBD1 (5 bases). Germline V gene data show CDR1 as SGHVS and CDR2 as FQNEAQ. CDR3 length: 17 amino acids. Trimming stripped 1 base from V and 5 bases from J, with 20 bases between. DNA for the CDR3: TGTGCCAGCAGCTTAGTGGCAGGGCTTCCCCCGGGGACTGAAGCTTTCTTT. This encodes CASSLVAGLPPGTEAFF.

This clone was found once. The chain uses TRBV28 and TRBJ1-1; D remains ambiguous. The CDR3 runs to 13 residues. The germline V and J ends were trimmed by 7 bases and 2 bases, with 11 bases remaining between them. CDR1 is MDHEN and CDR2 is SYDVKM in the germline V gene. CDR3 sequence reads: CASIGSLNTEAFF. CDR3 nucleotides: TGTGCCAGCATAGGGAGTCTCAACACTGAAGCTTTCTTT.

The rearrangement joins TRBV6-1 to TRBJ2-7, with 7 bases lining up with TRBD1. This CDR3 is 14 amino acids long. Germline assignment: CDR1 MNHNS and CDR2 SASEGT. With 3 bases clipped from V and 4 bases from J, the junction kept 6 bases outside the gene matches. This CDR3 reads CASSEQGGAYEQYF. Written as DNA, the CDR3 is TGTGCCAGCAGTGAGCAAGGGGGCGCATACGAGCAGTACTTC.

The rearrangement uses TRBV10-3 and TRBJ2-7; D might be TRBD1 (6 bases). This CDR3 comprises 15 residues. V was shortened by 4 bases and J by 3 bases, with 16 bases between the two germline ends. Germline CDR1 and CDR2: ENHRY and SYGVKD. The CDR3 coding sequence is TGTGCCATCAGTGGTATTGAGGGGGACCTCTACGAGCAGTACTTC. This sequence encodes CAISGIEGDLYEQYF.

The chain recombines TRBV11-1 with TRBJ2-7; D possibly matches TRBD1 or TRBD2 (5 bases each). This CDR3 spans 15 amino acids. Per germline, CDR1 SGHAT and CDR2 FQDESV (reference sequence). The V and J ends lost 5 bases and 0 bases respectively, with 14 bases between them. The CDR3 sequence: CASSPPPRGSYEQYF. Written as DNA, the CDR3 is TGTGCCAGCAGCCCGCCGCCGAGGGGCTCCTACGAGCAGTACTTC.

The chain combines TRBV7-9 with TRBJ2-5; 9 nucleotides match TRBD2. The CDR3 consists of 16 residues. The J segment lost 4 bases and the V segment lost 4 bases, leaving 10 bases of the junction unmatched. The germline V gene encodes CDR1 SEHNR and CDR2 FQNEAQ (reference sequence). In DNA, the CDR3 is TGTGCCAGCAGCTCTGGAGCGGGGGGTCTTACAGAGACCCAGTACTTC. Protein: CASSSGAGGLTETQYF.

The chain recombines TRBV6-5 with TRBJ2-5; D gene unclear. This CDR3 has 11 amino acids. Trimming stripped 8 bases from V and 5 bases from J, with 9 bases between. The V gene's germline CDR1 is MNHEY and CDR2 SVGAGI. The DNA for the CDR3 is TGTGCCAGCGGCCCATCGGAGACCCAGTACTTC. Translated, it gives CASGPSETQYF.

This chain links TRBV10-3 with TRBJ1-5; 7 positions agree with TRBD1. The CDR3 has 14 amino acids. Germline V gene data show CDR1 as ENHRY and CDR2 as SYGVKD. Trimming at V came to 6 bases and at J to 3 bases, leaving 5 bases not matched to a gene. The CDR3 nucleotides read TGTGCCATCAGCCCCGGACAGGCCAATCAGCCCCAGCATTTT. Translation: CAISPGQANQPQHF.

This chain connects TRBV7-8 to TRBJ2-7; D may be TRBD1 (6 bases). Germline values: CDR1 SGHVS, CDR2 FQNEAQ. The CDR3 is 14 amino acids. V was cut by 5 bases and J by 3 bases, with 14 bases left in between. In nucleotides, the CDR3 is TGTGCCAGCAGCGTCGACAGGTTCCTCTACGAGCAGTACTTC. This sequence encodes CASSVDRFLYEQYF. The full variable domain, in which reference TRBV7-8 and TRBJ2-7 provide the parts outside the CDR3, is GAGVSQSPRYKVAKRGQDVALRCDPISGHVSLFWYQQALGQGPEFLTYFQNEAQLDKSGLPSDRFFAERPEGSVSTLKIQRTQQEDSAVYLCASSVDRFLYEQYFGPGTRLTVT.